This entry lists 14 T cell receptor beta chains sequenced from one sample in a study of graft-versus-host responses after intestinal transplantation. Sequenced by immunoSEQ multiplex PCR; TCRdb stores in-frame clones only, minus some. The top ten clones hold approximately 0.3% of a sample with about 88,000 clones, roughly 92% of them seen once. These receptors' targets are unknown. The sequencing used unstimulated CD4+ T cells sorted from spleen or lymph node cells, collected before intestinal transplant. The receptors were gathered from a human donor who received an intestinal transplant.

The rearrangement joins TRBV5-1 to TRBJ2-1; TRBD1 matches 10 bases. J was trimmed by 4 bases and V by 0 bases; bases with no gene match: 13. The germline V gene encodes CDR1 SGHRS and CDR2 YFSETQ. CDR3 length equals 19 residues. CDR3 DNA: TGCGCCAGCAGCTTGGTTGGACAGGGGGGGACTGGCCCTTACAATGAGCAGTTCTTC. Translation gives CASSLVGQGGTGPYNEQFF.

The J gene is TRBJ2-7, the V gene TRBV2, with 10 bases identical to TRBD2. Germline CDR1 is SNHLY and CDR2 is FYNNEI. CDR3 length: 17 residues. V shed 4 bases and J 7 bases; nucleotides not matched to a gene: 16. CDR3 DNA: TGTGCCAGCAGTGCCAGCGGGAGGGCCTTGGGAGCGGGAGAGCAGTACTTC. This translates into CASSASGRALGAGEQYF.

The CDR3: CASSQGTGTSGRWEQFF. The CDR3 nucleotides read TGTGCCAGCAGCCAAGGCACCGGGACTAGCGGGAGGTGGGAGCAGTTCTTC. This chain joins TRBV4-2 and TRBJ2-1; TRBD2 agrees at 15 bases. Germline CDR1 is LGHNA and CDR2 is YNFKEQ. The CDR3 extends over 17 amino acids. V shed 1 base and J 10 bases; nucleotides not matched to a gene: 8.

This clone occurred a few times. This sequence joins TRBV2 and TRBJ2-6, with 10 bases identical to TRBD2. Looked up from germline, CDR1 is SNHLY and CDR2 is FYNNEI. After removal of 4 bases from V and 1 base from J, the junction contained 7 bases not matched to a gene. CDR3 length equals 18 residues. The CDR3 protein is CASSVLAGELSGANVLTF. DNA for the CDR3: TGTGCCAGCAGTGTTCTAGCGGGAGAACTATCTGGGGCCAACGTCCTGACTTTC.

CDR3 DNA: TGTGCCAGTAGCCTAGGACTAGCGGGGTACAATGAGCAGTTCTTC. Translation gives CASSLGLAGYNEQFF. This chain joins TRBV19 and TRBJ2-1, with 12 bases identical to TRBD2. Germline CDR1 and CDR2: LNHDA and SQIVND (reference sequence). V was clipped by 6 bases and J by 4 bases; unmatched bases: 4. CDR3 length equals 15 residues.

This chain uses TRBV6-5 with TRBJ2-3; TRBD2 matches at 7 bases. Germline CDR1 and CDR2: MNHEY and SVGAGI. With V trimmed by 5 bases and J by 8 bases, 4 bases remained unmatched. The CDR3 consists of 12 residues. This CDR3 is CASSEGRGTQYF. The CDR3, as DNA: TGTGCCAGCAGTGAAGGGAGGGGTACGCAGTATTTT.

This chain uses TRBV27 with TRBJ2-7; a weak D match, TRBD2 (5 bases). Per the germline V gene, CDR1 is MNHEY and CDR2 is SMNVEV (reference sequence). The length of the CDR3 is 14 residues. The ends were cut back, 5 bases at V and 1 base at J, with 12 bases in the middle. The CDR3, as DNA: TGTGCCAGCAGTCCCCGGGGTGTTTCCTACGAGCAGTACTTC. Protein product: CASSPRGVSYEQYF.

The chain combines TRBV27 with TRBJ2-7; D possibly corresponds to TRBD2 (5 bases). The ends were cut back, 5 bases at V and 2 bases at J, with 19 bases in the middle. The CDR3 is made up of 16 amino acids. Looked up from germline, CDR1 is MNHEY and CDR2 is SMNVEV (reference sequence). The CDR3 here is CASSLRSGELPYEQYF. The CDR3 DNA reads TGTGCCAGCAGTCTGCGCAGCGGTGAGCTCCCCTACGAGCAGTACTTC.

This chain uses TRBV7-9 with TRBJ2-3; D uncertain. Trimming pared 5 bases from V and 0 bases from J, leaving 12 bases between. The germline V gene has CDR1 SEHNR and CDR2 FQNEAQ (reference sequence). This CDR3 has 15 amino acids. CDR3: CASSLATTSTDTQYF. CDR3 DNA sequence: TGTGCCAGCAGCCTCGCGACGACTAGCACAGATACGCAGTATTTT.

The CDR3 is CAWAGLTKSSGANVLTF. The CDR3 DNA sequence: TGTGCCTGGGCGGGACTAACCAAATCCTCTGGGGCCAACGTCCTGACTTTC. The chain combines TRBV30 with TRBJ2-6, with TRBD2 matching 7 bases. The length of the CDR3 is 17 residues. Losses at the gene ends were 5 bases for V and 0 bases for J; bases not matched to a gene: 10. Germline lookup yields CDR1 GTSNPN and CDR2 SVGIG (reference sequence).

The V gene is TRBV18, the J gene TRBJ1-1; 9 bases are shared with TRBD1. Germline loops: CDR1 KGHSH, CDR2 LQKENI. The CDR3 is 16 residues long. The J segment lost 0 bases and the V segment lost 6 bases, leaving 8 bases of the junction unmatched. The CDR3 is CASSSRTGDMNTEAFF. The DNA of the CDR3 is TGTGCCAGCTCCTCCAGGACAGGGGATATGAACACTGAAGCTTTCTTT.

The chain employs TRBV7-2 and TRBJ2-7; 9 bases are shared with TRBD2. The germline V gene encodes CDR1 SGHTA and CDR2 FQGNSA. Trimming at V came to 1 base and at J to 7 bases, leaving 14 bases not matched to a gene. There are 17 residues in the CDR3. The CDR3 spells CASSLEIAGGSIGEQYF. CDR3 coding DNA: TGTGCCAGCAGCTTAGAGATCGCGGGAGGGTCGATCGGAGAGCAGTACTTC.

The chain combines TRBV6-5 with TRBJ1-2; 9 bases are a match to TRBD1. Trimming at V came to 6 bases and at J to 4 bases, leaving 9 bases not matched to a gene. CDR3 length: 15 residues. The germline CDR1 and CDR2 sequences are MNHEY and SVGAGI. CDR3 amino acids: CASSVGQGPLYGYTF. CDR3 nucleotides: TGTGCCAGCAGCGTGGGACAGGGCCCCCTCTATGGCTACACCTTC.

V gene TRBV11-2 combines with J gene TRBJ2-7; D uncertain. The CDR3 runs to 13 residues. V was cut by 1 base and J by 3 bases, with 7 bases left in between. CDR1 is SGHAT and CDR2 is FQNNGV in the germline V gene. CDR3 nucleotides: TGTGCCAGCAGCTTAGTCTGGGGCTACGAGCAGTACTTC. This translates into CASSLVWGYEQYF.